This T cell receptor beta chain emerged from a study of spatial heterogeneity in lung cancer. MiXCR was run by TCRdb on the 5' RACE reads, yielding one entry per CDR3 protein. The sample holds several hundred distinct CDR3 sequences; roughly 20% are singletons and the top ten take roughly 25%. Time point noted: sample taken at primary tumor resection. The sequenced material consisted of unsorted whole RNA from tumor, nontumor lung or frozen PBMC. General study findings and limits: Mutation counts in tumors were tracked by counts of expanded intratumoral alpha and beta TCRs. Estimated TCR-seq coverage of tumor T cells was only roughly 7% for alpha chains. For beta chains, the corresponding estimate was 13% to 15%.

Germline V gene lookup returns CDR1 DFQATT and CDR2 SNEGSKA (reference sequence). This CDR3 spans 10 amino acids. Trimming pared 6 bases from V and 10 bases from J, leaving 10 bases between. This clonotype was recorded a few times. As yet, its antigen is unknown. This beta chain is an unintended read in a library built for alpha chains; its size means little. The starting material was lung tumor tissue, obtained at surgery. This sequence joins TRBV20-1 and TRBJ2-1, with D perhaps TRBD1 (5 bases). The sequence derives from a male donor with early-stage non-small cell lung cancer. The CDR3 here is CSALGHEQFF. Here the CDR3 DNA reads TGCAGTGCCCTAGGACACGAGCAGTTCTTC.